This TCR beta chain was observed in a study of shared clonotypes between healthy human individuals. Study-wide background: Each donor's CD4 naive and CD4 memory cells filled three plates apiece, CD8 naive two, and CD8 memory one.

Assay used: immunoSEQ multiplex PCR; TCRdb lists only in-frame clones, some missing. This sample has 1 million to 1.2 million clones, with 70% to 80% found just once. CDR1 is SGHTA, CDR2 FQGNSA, per germline. V dropped 1 base and J dropped 7; count of bases not matched to a gene: 6. This CDR3 region has 16 residues. The sequence came from a man younger than 35 in good health. Some clones in this sample may be carry-over from other donors' samples. The chain is built from TRBV7-2 and TRBJ1-5; 11 nucleotides align to TRBD1. The sample was memory CD4+ T cells from PBMCs. The subset: CD45RA-negative fraction. As DNA, the CDR3 is TGTGCCAGCAGCTTAGTCGGGACAGGGGGAAGGCAGCCCCAGCATTTT. It encodes CASSLVGTGGRQPQHF.